This TCR beta chain was documented in a study of blood T cell repertoires in COVID-19. Study summary: The United States, Italy and Spain were the sources of the acute and convalescent COVID-19 samples.

How the authors handled the data: Estimated nucleated cell counts came from reference gene primer amplification. Measured with immunoSEQ multiplex PCR; TCRdb has only the in-frame clones, and not every one. The V and J calls and clone size were taken over from that table, and D and trimming were inferred from the DNA. The table lists a few hundred thousand clones, around 82% of them singletons. During active infection, Seattle patients enrolled and were then monitored through disease. The V gene lost 4 bases and the J gene lost 9 bases, with 16 bases spanning the gap. This CDR3 region has 14 residues. In germline, CDR1 is MDHEN, CDR2 SYDVKM.

The clonotype was recovered from a person aged 70 to 85 with COVID-19, enrolled during active disease. Material: peripheral blood. This chain connects TRBV28 to TRBJ1-5; weak D call: TRBD1 (6 bases). DNA of the CDR3: TGTGCCAGCAGTTCCAATGACAGGTTTCGGCCCCAGCATTTT. This codes for CASSSNDRFRPQHF.